The present entry profiles one TCR beta chain with its context. Its target is unknown. This CDR3 comprises 14 residues. Trimming took 1 base from V and 9 from J; bases not matched to a gene: 6. Germline V gives CDR1 SGHRS, CDR2 YFSETQ. This sample was included in a study of post-analysis software for immune sequencing data. The study's findings and limits: By F measure, strong co-clustering occurred among samples prepared in the same batch. Relative to controls, patients had several TRBV segments at higher frequency, with TRBV5-6, TRBV5-1 and TRBV20-1 among these. Multiple sclerosis patients had significantly lower normalized Chao1 diversity than controls.

TCR beta cDNA libraries had unique molecular identifiers. Some 500,000 cDNA molecules were obtained per 1 to 10 million input T cells. TCRdb reprocessed the PCR reads with MiXCR, giving one entry per CDR3 protein. The table records approximately 690,000 distinct CDR3 sequences, more than 50% of them present only once. The specimen was blood. J is TRBJ2-1 and V is TRBV5-1; 8 bases agree with TRBD2. This receptor was taken from a girl aged 2-10 years with multiple sclerosis. This CDR3 is CASSLKRGSFEQFF. CDR3 in DNA: TGCGCCAGCAGCTTGAAGCGGGGGAGTTTTGAGCAGTTCTTC. Together with reference TRBV5-1 and TRBJ2-1, the CDR3 gives the full variable domain: KAGVTQTPRYLIKTRGQQVTLSCSPISGHRSVSWYQQTPGQGLQFLFEYFSETQRNKGNFPGRFSGRQFSNSRSEMNVSTLELGDSALYLCASSLKRGSFEQFFGPGTRLTVL.